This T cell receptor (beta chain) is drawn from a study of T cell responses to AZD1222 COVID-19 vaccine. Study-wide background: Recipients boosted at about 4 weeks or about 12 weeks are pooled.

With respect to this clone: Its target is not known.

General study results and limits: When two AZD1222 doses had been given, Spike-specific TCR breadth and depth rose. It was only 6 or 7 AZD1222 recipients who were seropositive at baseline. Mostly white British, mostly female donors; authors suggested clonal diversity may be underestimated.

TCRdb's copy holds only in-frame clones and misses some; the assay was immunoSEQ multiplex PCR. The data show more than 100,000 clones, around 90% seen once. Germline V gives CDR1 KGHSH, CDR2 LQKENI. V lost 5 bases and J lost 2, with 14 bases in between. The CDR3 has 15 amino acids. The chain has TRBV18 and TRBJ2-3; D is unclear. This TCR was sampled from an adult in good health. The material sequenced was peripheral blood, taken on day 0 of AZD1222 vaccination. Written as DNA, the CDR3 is TGTGCCAGCTCATGGTCTAACCTACACACAGATACGCAGTATTTT. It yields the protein CASSWSNLHTDTQYF. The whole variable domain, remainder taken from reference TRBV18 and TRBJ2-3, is NAGVMQNPRHLVRRRGQEARLRCSPMKGHSHVYWYRQLPEEGLKFMVYLQKENIIDESGMPKERFSAEFPKEGPSILRIQQVVRGDSAAYFCASSWSNLHTDTQYFGPGTRLTVL.